The text below deals with one T cell receptor beta chain. This entry is derived from a study of blood T cell repertoires in COVID-19. Study context: COVID-19 samples, acute and convalescent, were from the United States, Italy and Spain. From T cells, B-cell-depleted T cells, or PBMCs came the material, which was cDNA or gDNA.

Germline-derived CDR1 and CDR2 are SGHRS and YFSETQ. The ends were cut back, 0 bases at V and 7 bases at J, with 16 bases in the middle. The CDR3 is made up of 16 amino acids. Authors' data handling: Reference gene primer amplification gave estimated nucleated cell counts. Clones were sequenced by immunoSEQ multiplex PCR, and TCRdb holds only the in-frame ones, with some missing. D and trimming were read from the DNA, whereas the V and J calls and clone size are those reported in that table. The top ten clones hold about a sixth of a sample with roughly 100,000 clones, about 92% of them seen once. The genes are TRBV5-1 and TRBJ2-2, with D perhaps TRBD1 (6 bases). Sequencing used peripheral blood. This clonotype was sampled from a woman of 80 years or more in a cohort sampled during active COVID-19. For the CDR3, the DNA is TGCGCCAGCAGCTTGGCGACTACAGGGATGGGCGGGGAGCTGTTTTTT. This encodes CASSLATTGMGGELFF.